The next 29 T cell receptor beta chains were all read from a single sample in a study. Using its own MiXCR run on the RT-PCR reads, TCRdb lists one record per CDR3 protein. The table shows about 680,000 distinct CDR3 sequences, with more than 13% occurring only once. The sample taken for sequencing was memory CD4+ T cells from blood. The receptors were sampled from a female donor in good health, serving as a healthy control.

The CDR3 here is CASSQRGPETQYF. The CDR3 nucleotides are TGTGCCAGCAGTCAGCGCGGGCCGGAGACCCAGTACTTC. The chain links TRBV27 to TRBJ2-5; TRBD2 might be the D (5 bases). The CDR3 consists of 13 residues. The germline gives CDR1 MNHEY, CDR2 SMNVEV (reference sequence). The V end was cut by 5 bases, the J end by 5 bases, with 12 bases between.

This clonotype was seen more than once but under ten times. V gene TRBV5-1 combines with J gene TRBJ2-1, with D tentatively TRBD2 (6 bases). This CDR3 has 15 amino acids. V was pared by 5 bases and J by 2 bases, with 14 bases between. Germline lookup yields CDR1 SGHRS and CDR2 YFSETQ. The CDR3 nucleotides are TGCGCCAGCAGTGACGCGGGGCCGACCTACAATGAGCAGTTCTTC. Its translation: CASSDAGPTYNEQFF.

This clonotype has more than one count but fewer than ten. The rearrangement uses TRBV5-1 and TRBJ2-5; D is possibly TRBD2 (6 bases). The CDR3 runs to 14 residues. Per the germline V gene, CDR1 is SGHRS and CDR2 is YFSETQ. The V end lost 5 bases, the J end lost 4 bases, and 15 bases lay between the germline ends. CDR3 residues: CASSSGTRGETQYF. As DNA, the CDR3 is TGCGCCAGCAGTTCAGGCACGCGGGGAGAGACCCAGTACTTC. The full variable domain, with the rest looked up from reference TRBV5-1 and TRBJ2-5, is KAGVTQTPRYLIKTRGQQVTLSCSPISGHRSVSWYQQTPGQGLQFLFEYFSETQRNKGNFPGRFSGRQFSNSRSEMNVSTLELGDSALYLCASSSGTRGETQYFGPGTRLLVL.

There are many counts of this clonotype. The CDR3 loop is CASRSRGENTGELFF. CDR3 sequence (DNA): TGTGCCAGCAGATCACGCGGGGAGAACACCGGGGAGCTGTTTTTT. The gene calls are TRBV28 and TRBJ2-2; TRBD2 is a possible D gene (6 bases). CDR3 length equals 15 residues. V lost 6 bases to trimming and J lost 1 base, with 12 bases between them. Germline V gives CDR1 MDHEN, CDR2 SYDVKM.

This clonotype has more than one count but fewer than ten. The DNA for the CDR3 is TGCAGTGCCGCGACAGGCCCACGGGGTGAGCAGTTCTTC. Translating gives CSAATGPRGEQFF. V usage is TRBV20-1 and J usage is TRBJ2-1; maybe TRBD1 (6 bases). Germline lookup yields CDR1 DFQATT and CDR2 SNEGSKA (reference sequence). The CDR3 is 13 amino acids. V shed 6 bases and J shed 9 bases, with 18 bases lying between them.

CDR3 sequence reads: CAISDGLAAHEQYF. The DNA of the CDR3 is TGTGCCATCAGTGACGGGCTAGCGGCTCACGAGCAGTACTTC. V usage is TRBV10-3 and J usage is TRBJ2-7; 7 bases align to TRBD2. J was trimmed by 5 bases and V by 3 bases; bases with no gene match: 7. Germline V gene data show CDR1 as ENHRY and CDR2 as SYGVKD. The CDR3 loop spans 14 amino acids.

At least ten counts were recorded for this clonotype. This chain joins TRBV4-3 and TRBJ2-4, with a tentative D call TRBD1 (5 bases). CDR1 and CDR2 (germline): LGHNA, YSLEER. The CDR3 extends over 14 amino acids. V was trimmed by 0 bases and J by 6 bases, leaving 9 bases between them. The CDR3 reads CASSQERGTNIQYF. The DNA of the CDR3 is TGCGCCAGCAGCCAAGAAAGGGGAACAAACATTCAGTACTTC.

This clonotype was seen a few times. J is TRBJ2-7 and V is TRBV20-1, with TRBD1 identical over 7 bases. The CDR3 spans 14 residues. Germline assignment: CDR1 DFQATT and CDR2 SNEGSKA (reference sequence). The V and J ends lost 3 bases and 4 bases, in that order; junction bases with no gene match: 9. The CDR3 sequence is CSARGQQFFYEQYF. CDR3 coding DNA: TGCAGTGCTAGGGGACAGCAATTCTTTTACGAGCAGTACTTC.

The gene calls are TRBV5-4 and TRBJ2-1; 8 bases map to TRBD2. The CDR3 has 16 residues. CDR1 is SGHNT and CDR2 is YYREEE in the germline V gene (reference sequence). V lost 3 bases, J lost 0 bases, and 5 bases stayed unmatched. The DNA of the CDR3 is TGTGCCAGCAGCTCCGGGGCGGGAGGCTCCTACAATGAGCAGTTCTTC. This gives the protein CASSSGAGGSYNEQFF.

The chain carries TRBV5-1 and TRBJ2-1; the match to TRBD1 covers 8 bases. The CDR3 is 15 residues long. V was pared by 0 bases and J by 5 bases, with 4 bases of the junction left unmatched. Looked up from germline, CDR1 is SGHRS and CDR2 is YFSETQ. The CDR3: CASSLAGQGHNEQFF. CDR3 DNA: TGCGCCAGCAGCTTGGCAGGACAGGGCCACAATGAGCAGTTCTTC.

The chain has TRBV7-2 and TRBJ2-4; D perhaps matches TRBD2 (6 bases). V was shortened by 2 bases and J by 2 bases, with 13 bases between the two germline ends. The CDR3 covers 16 residues. Germline V gene sequence: CDR1 SGHTA, CDR2 FQGNSA. The CDR3 nucleotides read TGTGCCAGCAGCTTAATACTAGCCCTAACCAAAAACATTCAGTACTTC. Its translation is CASSLILALTKNIQYF.

Ten or more counts support this clonotype. The V call is TRBV5-5, the J call TRBJ2-3, with TRBD1 as a possible D gene (6 bases). This CDR3 comprises 15 residues. With 5 bases removed from V and 2 bases from J, the gap between germline ends came to 15 bases. Germline V CDR1 and CDR2: SGHKS, YYEKEE (reference sequence). The CDR3 region has the DNA TGTGCCAGCAGTACAGGGTGGGTTTCCACAGATACGCAGTATTTT. This gives the protein CASSTGWVSTDTQYF. The full variable domain, with the rest looked up from reference TRBV5-5 and TRBJ2-3, is DAGVTQSPTHLIKTRGQQVTLRCSPISGHKSVSWYQQVLGQGPQFIFQYYEKEERGRGNFPDRFSARQFPNYSSELNVNALLLGDSALYLCASSTGWVSTDTQYFGPGTRLTVL.

In its sample, this clonotype was seen a few times. This chain links TRBV20-1 with TRBJ1-1; TRBD1 is a possible D gene (6 bases). Looked up from germline, CDR1 is DFQATT and CDR2 is SNEGSKA (reference sequence). V shed 5 bases and J shed 3 bases, with 13 bases lying between them. The CDR3 has 13 residues. CDR3 nucleotide sequence: TGCAGTGCTGAAAGGGGGACGGACACTGAAGCTTTCTTT. Translated: CSAERGTDTEAFF.

The rearrangement links TRBV20-1 to TRBJ1-2; no clear D gene. CDR1 is DFQATT, CDR2 SNEGSKA, per germline (reference sequence). Between the trimmed V and J ends, which lost 2 bases and 2 bases, there was a span of 15 bases. This CDR3 has 15 amino acids. In nucleotides, the CDR3 is TGCAGTGCTAGAAGAACTGAGGGTTGGAACTATGGCTACACCTTC. It is translated as CSARRTEGWNYGYTF.

Comment on this clonotype: Since a much larger clone is just one base distant, this may be a read error. The chain uses TRBV12-3 or TRBV12-4 and TRBJ1-1; D is possibly TRBD1 (6 bases). The length of the CDR3 is 15 residues. V lost 5 bases, J lost 0 bases, and 13 bases lay in between. CDR3 in DNA: TGTGCCAGCAGTATAGGGGGGTCGATGAACACTGAAGCTTTCTTT. Amino acids: CASSIGGSMNTEAFF.

This clonotype was detected ten times or more. V gene TRBV5-1 combines with J gene TRBJ2-7; 10 bases line up with TRBD2. Germline lookup yields CDR1 SGHRS and CDR2 YFSETQ. V trimming: 6 bases; J trimming: 4 bases; junction bases outside the gene matches: 7. The length of the CDR3 is 14 residues. In DNA, the CDR3 is TGCGCCAGCACGTTAGCGGGAGGCGTTTACGAGCAGTACTTC. This translates into CASTLAGGVYEQYF.

This chain joins TRBV5-1 and TRBJ2-7; a weak D match, TRBD1 (5 bases). The germline gives CDR1 SGHRS, CDR2 YFSETQ. The CDR3 spans 14 residues. V was clipped by 4 bases and J by 6 bases, with 17 bases between them. The CDR3 sequence is CASSPTPRQGEQYF. In nucleotides, the CDR3 is TGCGCCAGCAGCCCCACCCCTCGGCAGGGCGAGCAGTACTTC.

The chain carries TRBV5-8 and TRBJ2-4; tentatively, D is TRBD2 (6 bases). CDR3 size: 15 residues. Trimming took off 4 bases at V and 2 bases at J, with 13 bases between the two ends. Germline assignment: CDR1 SGHTS and CDR2 YDEGEE. The CDR3 sequence is CASSLGGRTKNIQYF. The CDR3 coding sequence is TGTGCCAGCAGCCTGGGGGGACGGACCAAAAACATTCAGTACTTC.

This clonotype was seen only a few times. The chain has TRBV2 and TRBJ2-3; 8 bases align to TRBD2. After removal of 7 bases from V and 1 base from J, the junction contained 4 bases not matched to a gene. The CDR3 is made up of 14 amino acids. Germline V CDR1 and CDR2: SNHLY, FYNNEI. CDR3 in amino acids: CASKEAGGTDTQYF. The DNA of the CDR3 is TGTGCCAGCAAGGAAGCGGGAGGCACAGATACGCAGTATTTT.

This clonotype was found a few times. V gene TRBV5-1 combines with J gene TRBJ2-4; the match to TRBD1 covers 8 bases. There are 17 residues in the CDR3. The J segment lost 2 bases and the V segment lost 3 bases, leaving 10 bases of the junction unmatched. CDR1 is SGHRS, CDR2 YFSETQ, per germline. This CDR3 is CASSSAGGPRTKNIQYF. The CDR3 DNA is TGCGCCAGCAGCTCAGCAGGGGGCCCGAGGACCAAAAACATTCAGTACTTC.

The chain combines TRBV5-1 with TRBJ1-2; TRBD1 agrees at 7 bases. Germline CDR1 is SGHRS and CDR2 is YFSETQ. The CDR3 runs to 15 residues. V was clipped by 0 bases and J by 4 bases; unmatched bases: 6. The CDR3 protein is CASSLGSGQSYGYTF. Here the CDR3 DNA reads TGCGCCAGCAGCTTGGGATCGGGACAGTCCTATGGCTACACCTTC. Drawing the rest from reference TRBV5-1 and TRBJ1-2, the complete variable domain is KAGVTQTPRYLIKTRGQQVTLSCSPISGHRSVSWYQQTPGQGLQFLFEYFSETQRNKGNFPGRFSGRQFSNSRSEMNVSTLELGDSALYLCASSLGSGQSYGYTFGSGTRLTVV.

This clonotype was counted at least ten times. The chain joins TRBV7-3 to TRBJ2-3, with 8 bases identical to TRBD1. This CDR3 region has 14 residues. The germline CDR1 and CDR2 sequences are SGHTA and FQGTGA. J was trimmed by 3 bases and V by 5 bases; bases with no gene match: 4. The CDR3 is CASSVQGATDTQYF. CDR3 in DNA: TGTGCCAGCAGCGTCCAGGGGGCAACAGATACGCAGTATTTT.

The chain is built from TRBV24-1 and TRBJ2-2, with 7 positions matching TRBD1. This CDR3 contains 17 residues. Losses at the gene ends were 4 bases for V and 6 bases for J; bases not matched to a gene: 13. Germline loops: CDR1 KGHDR, CDR2 SFDVKD. CDR3 residues: CATSDTPWQGVSGELFF. CDR3 nucleotide sequence: TGTGCCACCAGTGACACACCCTGGCAGGGGGTTTCCGGGGAGCTGTTTTTT.

This clonotype has ten or more counts. A junction boundary mismatches the germline segment, possibly from a read error. The rearrangement joins TRBV7-7 to TRBJ2-1; D remains unclear. This CDR3 has 13 residues. Germline V gene lookup returns CDR1 SSHAT and CDR2 FNYEAQ (reference sequence). Here the CDR3 reads CASSLGSASEQFF. The DNA of the CDR3 is TGTGCTAGCAGCTTGGGTTCCGCCAGTGAGCAGTTCTTC.

This clonotype was counted once. The chain employs TRBV5-5 and TRBJ1-5; 9 bases are a match to TRBD1. V was pared by 2 bases and J by 4 bases, with 7 bases of the junction left unmatched. The CDR3 has 16 amino acids. The germline CDR1 and CDR2 sequences are SGHKS and YYEKEE (reference sequence). Here the CDR3 DNA reads TGTGCCAGCAGCTTTATCACAGGGGGCGGGAATCAGCCCCAGCATTTT. Residues: CASSFITGGGNQPQHF.

This chain links TRBV7-7 with TRBJ2-1, with D possibly matching TRBD1 (6 bases). CDR1 is SSHAT, CDR2 FNYEAQ, per germline (reference sequence). The CDR3 contains 13 residues. Deletions cut 4 bases from V and 10 bases from J, with 14 bases between. CDR3 loop: CASSWDNSREQFF. In DNA, the CDR3 is TGTGCCAGCAGCTGGGACAACTCCCGGGAGCAGTTCTTC.

This clonotype was recorded a few times. The CDR3 DNA reads as TGCAGTGCCCTGGTTGGCGGGAGGTTGGATACGCAGTATTTT. It yields the protein CSALVGGRLDTQYF. The chain couples TRBV20-1 to TRBJ2-3, with 8 bases matching TRBD2. The CDR3 is 14 amino acids. CDR1 and CDR2 (germline): DFQATT, SNEGSKA (reference sequence). With V trimmed by 6 bases and J by 6 bases, 11 bases remained unmatched.

This clonotype was found a few times. The chain couples TRBV7-9 to TRBJ2-1; D assignment may be TRBD1 or TRBD2 (5 bases each). Germline CDR1 and CDR2: SEHNR and FQNEAQ (reference sequence). The CDR3 sequence is 14 residues long. V lost 3 bases, J lost 7 bases, and 13 bases lay in between. The CDR3 region has the DNA TGTGCCAGCAGCTTTTTAGGGACCGTTAATGAGCAGTTCTTC. This encodes CASSFLGTVNEQFF.

The CDR3 DNA reads as TGCAGTGCTAGAGAGGGTATGGCAGATACGCAGTATTTT. Translating it yields CSAREGMADTQYF. V and J are TRBV20-1 and TRBJ2-3; D gene unclear. This CDR3 has 13 residues. Per germline, CDR1 DFQATT and CDR2 SNEGSKA (reference sequence). V shed 0 bases and J shed 4 bases, with 8 bases lying between them.